This TCR beta chain derives from a study of T-cell reconstitution after alpha-beta-depleted transplantation in children. The study, taken as a whole, reports: Several patients had high TCRbeta diversity at day 60; it came from surviving recipient T cells and thymic progenitors.

Details on this clonotype: Its specificity is not known.

The TCRbeta library was prepared with unique molecular identifiers. TCRdb reanalysed the PCR reads using MiXCR and keeps one entry per CDR3 protein. The data hold hundreds of thousands of distinct CDR3 sequences, with roughly a quarter observed a single time. The germline CDR1 and CDR2 sequences are GTSNPN and SVGIG (reference sequence). V lost 3 bases, J lost 6 bases, and 21 bases lay in between. The CDR3 has 15 residues. The chain links TRBV30 to TRBJ2-7, with a possible D match to TRBD1 (5 bases). This clonotype originated in a female patient aged 2-9 years who had a stem cell transplant for congenital amegakaryocytic thrombocytopenia, so the T cells may come from the graft donor. Sequences were derived from PBMCs, mostly from graft donor cells, sampled 360 days after TCRalphabeta/CD19-depleted stem cell transplant. The CDR3 region is CAWRPRAQIVVEQYF. CDR3 nucleotides: TGTGCCTGGAGGCCCAGGGCCCAGATTGTGGTCGAGCAGTACTTC.